This is a list of T cell receptor beta chains from one sample in a study of glioma-infiltrating T cells after dendritic cell vaccination. Some clones are missing from TCRdb's copy, which holds only in-frame ones; the method was immunoSEQ multiplex PCR. The data show about 49,000 clones, with 85% to 90% seen just once and 11% held by the top ten. The starting material was blood, obtained before dendritic cell vaccination. These receptors originate from a human donor with glioblastoma. Each CDR3 is given with its conserved first and last residue. The D gene is left open where the match is weak. Some rows mark clone size as missing; the rest say once, few, many or name a class of expanded clone.

J,size,length,V,D,DNA,CDR3
TRBJ2-7,.,14,TRBV11-3,.,TGTGCCAGCAGCTTAGCGGGTAGCTCCTACGAGCAGTACTTC,CASSLAGSSYEQYF
TRBJ2-7,.,15,TRBV25-1,TRBD1,TGTGCCGGCAGTGCCTTCGGACAGGACCTCTACGAGCAGTACTTC,CAGSAFGQDLYEQYF
TRBJ1-4,.,15,TRBV7-2,TRBD1,TGTGCCAGCAGCTACCGGGACAGAAAAAATGAAAAACTGTTTTTT,CASSYRDRKNEKLFF
TRBJ1-4,once,16,TRBV15,TRBD1,TGTGCCACCAGCAGCCCCCGGGACAGCCTTAATGAAAAACTGTTTTTT,CATSSPRDSLNEKLFF
TRBJ1-1,.,11,TRBV2,.,TGTGCCAGCCGGGGGAACACTGAAGCTTTCTTT,CASRGNTEAFF
TRBJ2-7,.,15,TRBV21-1,.,TGTGCCAGCAGCAAAGTTCGGAGGTTTATTTACGAGCAGTACTTC,CASSKVRRFIYEQYF
TRBJ2-6,.,16,TRBV10-3,.,TGTGCCATCGGGCCGGGACCAGGGGCTGGGGCCAACGTCCTGACTTTC,CAIGPGPGAGANVLTF
TRBJ2-1,.,13,TRBV29-1,.,TGCAGCGTTGGTCTAGGTTCCTACAATGAGCAGTTCTTC,CSVGLGSYNEQFF
TRBJ2-7,.,15,TRBV5-1,TRBD1,TGCGCCAGCAGCCCGCTGGTGACAGGGGACTACGAGCAGTACTTC,CASSPLVTGDYEQYF
TRBJ2-7,.,15,TRBV4-1,TRBD2,TGCGCCAGCAGCCAACAGCGGGGGACCGCCTACGAGCAGTACTTC,CASSQQRGTAYEQYF
TRBJ1-1,.,14,TRBV5-1,.,TGCGCTAGCAGCTGGGGTACAGGGCGTACTGAAGCTTTCTTT,CASSWGTGRTEAFF
TRBJ1-1,.,16,TRBV11-2,TRBD1,TGTGCCAGCAGACCGACAGGGTTGATCTCTGGAACTGAAGCTTTCTTT,CASRPTGLISGTEAFF
TRBJ2-7,.,15,TRBV11-2,.,TGTGCCAGCAGCTTAGATCCCAACAGGGGGGGCGAGCAGTACTTC,CASSLDPNRGGEQYF
TRBJ2-7,.,16,TRBV5-1,TRBD2,TGCGCCAGCAGCTTGGAGCCAGCGGGGCAATCCTACGAGCAGTACTTC,CASSLEPAGQSYEQYF
TRBJ2-1,.,11,TRBV30,.,TGTGCCTGGAGTGAGCGGGTTGAGCAGTTCTTC,CAWSERVEQFF
TRBJ1-4,.,15,TRBV6-5,TRBD1,TGTGCCAGCAGTTACACCGGACAGGGGACTGAAAAACTGTTTTTT,CASSYTGQGTEKLFF
TRBJ2-1,.,15,TRBV5-6,TRBD2,TGTGCCAGCAGCCGCGGGAGAACCTCCTACAATGAGCAGTTCTTC,CASSRGRTSYNEQFF
TRBJ1-1,.,14,TRBV21-1,.,TGTGCCAGCAGCGCAGGACAGGGGAGGACTGAAGCTTTCTTT,CASSAGQGRTEAFF
TRBJ1-1,few,14,TRBV9,.,TGTGCCAGCAGCCCCCGCGGGGGCTCGGCTGAAGCTTTCTTT,CASSPRGGSAEAFF
TRBJ2-1,.,14,TRBV19,TRBD1,TGTGCCAGTTGTCGACAGGGGATATACAATGAGCAGTTCTTC,CASCRQGIYNEQFF
TRBJ2-7,.,14,TRBV5-4,.,TGTGCCAGCAGCGTCAGGGTCCCCCCGTACGAGCAGTACTTC,CASSVRVPPYEQYF
TRBJ1-6,.,14,TRBV25-1,.,TGTGCCAGCAGATCGGACAGTACGTTTTCACCCCTCCACTTT,CASRSDSTFSPLHF
TRBJ2-3,.,14,TRBV2,.,TGTGCCAGCAGCCTACAGGGTACCACAGATACGCAGTATTTT,CASSLQGTTDTQYF
TRBJ2-3,.,19,TRBV7-2,TRBD2,TGTGCCAGCAGCTTAGGTCTCATAGCGGGGGGGCCCGGGGCAGATACGCAGTATTTT,CASSLGLIAGGPGADTQYF
TRBJ1-5,.,14,TRBV7-9,TRBD1,TGTGCCAGCAGCTTCGGACAGGGTGAACAGCCCCAGCATTTT,CASSFGQGEQPQHF
TRBJ2-2,.,17,TRBV4-2,TRBD2,TGTGCCAGCAGCCAAGATCGGGGCGGGAGAGGCACCGGGGAGCTGTTTTTT,CASSQDRGGRGTGELFF